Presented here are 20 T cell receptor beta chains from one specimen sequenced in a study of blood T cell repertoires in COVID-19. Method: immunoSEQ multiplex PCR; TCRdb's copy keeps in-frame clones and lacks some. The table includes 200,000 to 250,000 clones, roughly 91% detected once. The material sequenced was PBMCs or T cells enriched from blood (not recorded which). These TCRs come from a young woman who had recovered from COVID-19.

Written as DNA, the CDR3 is TGCAGTGCTAGCACAGGTTATGGCTACACCTTC. Translation gives CSASTGYGYTF. The chain has TRBV20-1 and TRBJ1-2, with D possibly matching TRBD1 (5 bases). In germline, CDR1 is DFQATT, CDR2 SNEGSKA (reference sequence). The CDR3 totals 11 residues. The V and J ends lost 3 bases and 5 bases respectively, with 7 bases between them.

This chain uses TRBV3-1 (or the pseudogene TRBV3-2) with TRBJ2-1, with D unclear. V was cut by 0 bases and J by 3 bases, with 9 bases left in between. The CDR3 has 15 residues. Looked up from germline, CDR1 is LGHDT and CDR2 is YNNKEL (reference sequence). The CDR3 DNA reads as TGTGCCAGCAGCCAAGATAGTGGCGGCTACAATGAGCAGTTCTTC. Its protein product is CASSQDSGGYNEQFF.

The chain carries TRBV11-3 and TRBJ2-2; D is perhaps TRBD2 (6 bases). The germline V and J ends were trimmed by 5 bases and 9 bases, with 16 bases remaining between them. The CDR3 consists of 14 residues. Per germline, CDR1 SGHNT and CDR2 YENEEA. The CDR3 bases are TGTGCCAGCAGCCAGGAGGAGGGAATTCGGGAGCTGTTTTTT. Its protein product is CASSQEEGIRELFF.

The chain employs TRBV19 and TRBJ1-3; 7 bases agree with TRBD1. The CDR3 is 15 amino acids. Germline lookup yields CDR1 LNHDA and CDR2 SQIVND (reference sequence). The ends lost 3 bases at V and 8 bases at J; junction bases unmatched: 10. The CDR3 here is CASSIRGTAGDTIYF. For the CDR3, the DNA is TGTGCCAGTAGTATCAGGGGGACTGCCGGAGACACCATATATTTT.

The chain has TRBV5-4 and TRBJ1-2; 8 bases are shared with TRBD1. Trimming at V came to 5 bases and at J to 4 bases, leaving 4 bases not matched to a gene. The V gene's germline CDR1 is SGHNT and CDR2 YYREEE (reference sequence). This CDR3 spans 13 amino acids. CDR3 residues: CASRIDRGYGYTF. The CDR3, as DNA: TGTGCCAGCAGGATAGACAGGGGCTATGGCTACACCTTC.

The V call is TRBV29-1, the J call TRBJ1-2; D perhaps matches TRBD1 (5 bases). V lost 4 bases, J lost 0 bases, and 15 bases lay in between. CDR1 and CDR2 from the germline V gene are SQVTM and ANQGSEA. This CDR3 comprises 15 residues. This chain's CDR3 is CSVVDTGAPNYGYTF. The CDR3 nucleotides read TGCAGCGTTGTGGACACCGGCGCCCCTAACTATGGCTACACCTTC.

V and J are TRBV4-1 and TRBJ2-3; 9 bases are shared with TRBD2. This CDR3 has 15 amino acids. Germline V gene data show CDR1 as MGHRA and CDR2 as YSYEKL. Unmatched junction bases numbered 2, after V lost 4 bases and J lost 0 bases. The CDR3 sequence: CASSPGLASTDTQYF. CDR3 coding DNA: TGCGCCAGCAGCCCGGGACTAGCTAGCACAGATACGCAGTATTTT.

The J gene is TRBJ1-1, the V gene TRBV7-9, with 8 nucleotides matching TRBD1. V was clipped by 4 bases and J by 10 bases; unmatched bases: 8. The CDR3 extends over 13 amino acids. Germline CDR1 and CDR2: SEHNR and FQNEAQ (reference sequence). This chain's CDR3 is CASSSGTGPGAFF. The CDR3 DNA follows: TGTGCCAGCAGCTCTGGGACAGGCCCGGGAGCTTTCTTT.

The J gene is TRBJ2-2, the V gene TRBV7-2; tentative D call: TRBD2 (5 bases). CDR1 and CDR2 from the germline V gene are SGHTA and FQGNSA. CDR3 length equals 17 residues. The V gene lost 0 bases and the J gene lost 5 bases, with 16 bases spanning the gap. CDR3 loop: CASSLAVSVGWTGELFF. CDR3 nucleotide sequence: TGTGCCAGCAGCTTAGCGGTTAGCGTTGGATGGACCGGGGAGCTGTTTTTT.

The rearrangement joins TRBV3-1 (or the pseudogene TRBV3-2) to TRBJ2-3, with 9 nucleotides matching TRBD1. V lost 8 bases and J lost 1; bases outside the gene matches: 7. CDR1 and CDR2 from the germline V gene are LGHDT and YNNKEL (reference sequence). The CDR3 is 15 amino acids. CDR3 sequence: CASGGGTGRTDTQYF. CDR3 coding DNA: TGTGCCAGCGGAGGGGGGACAGGGCGCACAGATACGCAGTATTTT.

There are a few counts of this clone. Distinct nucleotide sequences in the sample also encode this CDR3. CDR3 sequence reads: CASSPGGGNQPQHF. CDR3 nucleotides: TGTGCCAGCAGCCCAGGGGGCGGCAATCAGCCCCAGCATTTT. V is TRBV28 and J is TRBJ1-5, with TRBD1 identical over 8 bases. The V gene end was trimmed by 6 bases and the J gene end by 2 bases; junction bases not matched to a gene: 3. The CDR3 is 14 residues long. Germline V gene sequence: CDR1 MDHEN, CDR2 SYDVKM.

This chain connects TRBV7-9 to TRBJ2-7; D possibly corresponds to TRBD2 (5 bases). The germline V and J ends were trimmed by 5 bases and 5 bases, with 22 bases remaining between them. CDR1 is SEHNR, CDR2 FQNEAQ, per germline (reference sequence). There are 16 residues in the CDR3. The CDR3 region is CASSPSGALRDDEQYF. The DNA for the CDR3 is TGTGCCAGCAGCCCCAGCGGTGCTCTTAGGGATGACGAGCAGTACTTC.

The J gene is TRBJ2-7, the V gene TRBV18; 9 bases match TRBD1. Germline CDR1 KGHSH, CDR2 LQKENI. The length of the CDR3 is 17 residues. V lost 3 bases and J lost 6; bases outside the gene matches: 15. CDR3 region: CASSPQLSGQGYIEQYF. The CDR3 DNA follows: TGTGCCAGCTCACCGCAACTCAGTGGACAGGGGTACATCGAGCAGTACTTC.

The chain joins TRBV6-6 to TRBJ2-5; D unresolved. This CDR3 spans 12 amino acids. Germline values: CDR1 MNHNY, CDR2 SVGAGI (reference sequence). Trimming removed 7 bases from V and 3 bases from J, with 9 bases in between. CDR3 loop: CASTMIKETQYF. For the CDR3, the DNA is TGTGCCAGCACTATGATTAAAGAGACCCAGTACTTC.

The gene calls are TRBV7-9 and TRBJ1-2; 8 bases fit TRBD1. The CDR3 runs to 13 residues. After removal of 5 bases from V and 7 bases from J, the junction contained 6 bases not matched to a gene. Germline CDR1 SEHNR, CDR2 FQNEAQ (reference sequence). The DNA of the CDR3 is TGTGCCAGCAGCCACGGACAGGGCGGTGGCTACACCTTC. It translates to CASSHGQGGGYTF.

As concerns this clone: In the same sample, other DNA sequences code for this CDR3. In nucleotides, the CDR3 is TGTGCCAGCAGACCGGGACAGGGTGGAACTGAAGCTTTCTTT. Translated, it gives CASRPGQGGTEAFF. V usage is TRBV28 and J usage is TRBJ1-1; TRBD1 matches 9 bases. The CDR3 is 14 amino acids. The ends lost 6 bases at V and 5 bases at J; junction bases unmatched: 7. Germline V gene lookup returns CDR1 MDHEN and CDR2 SYDVKM.

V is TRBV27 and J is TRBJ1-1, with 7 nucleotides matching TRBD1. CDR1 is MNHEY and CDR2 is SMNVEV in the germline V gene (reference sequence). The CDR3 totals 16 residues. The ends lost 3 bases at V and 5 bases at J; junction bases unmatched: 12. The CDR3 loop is CASSLYSTGIDTEAFF. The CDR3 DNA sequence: TGTGCCAGCAGTTTGTATTCGACAGGGATAGATACTGAAGCTTTCTTT.

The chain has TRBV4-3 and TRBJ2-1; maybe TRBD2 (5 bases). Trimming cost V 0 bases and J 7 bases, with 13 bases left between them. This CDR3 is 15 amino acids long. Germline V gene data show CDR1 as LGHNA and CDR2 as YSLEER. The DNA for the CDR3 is TGCGCCAGCAGCCAAGATGGGAGAGAGACGAATGAGCAGTTCTTC. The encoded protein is CASSQDGRETNEQFF.

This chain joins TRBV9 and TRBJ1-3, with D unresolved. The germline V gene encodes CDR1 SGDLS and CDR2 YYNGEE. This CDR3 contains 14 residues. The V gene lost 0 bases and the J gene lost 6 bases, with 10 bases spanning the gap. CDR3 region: CASSVDLRENTIYF. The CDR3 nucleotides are TGTGCCAGCAGCGTAGACCTGAGGGAAAACACCATATATTTT.

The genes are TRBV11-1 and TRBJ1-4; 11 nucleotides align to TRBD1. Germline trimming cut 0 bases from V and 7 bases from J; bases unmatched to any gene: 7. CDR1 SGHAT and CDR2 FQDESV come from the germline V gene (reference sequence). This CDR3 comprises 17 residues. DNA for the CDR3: TGTGCCAGCAGCTTAGCGACCCCCGGGACAGGGGGTGAAAAACTGTTTTTT. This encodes CASSLATPGTGGEKLFF.